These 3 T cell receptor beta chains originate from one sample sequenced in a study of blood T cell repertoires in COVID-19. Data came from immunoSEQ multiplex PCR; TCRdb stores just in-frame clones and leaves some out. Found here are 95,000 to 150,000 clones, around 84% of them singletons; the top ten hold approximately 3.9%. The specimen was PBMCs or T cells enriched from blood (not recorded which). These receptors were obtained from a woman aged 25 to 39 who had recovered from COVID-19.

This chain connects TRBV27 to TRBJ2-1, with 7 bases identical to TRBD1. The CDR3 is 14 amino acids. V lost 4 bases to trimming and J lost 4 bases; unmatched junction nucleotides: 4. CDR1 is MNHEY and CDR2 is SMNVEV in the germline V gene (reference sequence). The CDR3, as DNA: TGTGCCAGCAGTTCCTGGGACAGTTACAATGAGCAGTTCTTC. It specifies CASSSWDSYNEQFF.

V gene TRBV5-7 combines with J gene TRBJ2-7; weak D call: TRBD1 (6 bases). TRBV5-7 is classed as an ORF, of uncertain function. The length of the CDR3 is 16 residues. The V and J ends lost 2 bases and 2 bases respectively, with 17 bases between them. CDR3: CASSLEPGTITYEQYF. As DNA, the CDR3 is TGTGCCAGCAGCTTAGAGCCCGGGACAATAACCTACGAGCAGTACTTC.

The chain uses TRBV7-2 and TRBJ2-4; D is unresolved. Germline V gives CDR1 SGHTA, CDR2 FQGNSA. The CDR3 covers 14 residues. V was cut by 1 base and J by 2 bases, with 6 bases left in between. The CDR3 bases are TGTGCCAGCAGCTTAGGGGCGTCCAAAAACATTCAGTACTTC. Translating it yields CASSLGASKNIQYF. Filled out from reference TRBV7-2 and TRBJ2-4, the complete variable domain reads GAGVSQSPSNKVTEKGKDVELRCDPISGHTALYWYRQSLGQGLEFLIYFQGNSAPDKSGLPSDRFSAERTGGSVSTLTIQRTQQEDSAVYLCASSLGASKNIQYFGAGTRLSVL.